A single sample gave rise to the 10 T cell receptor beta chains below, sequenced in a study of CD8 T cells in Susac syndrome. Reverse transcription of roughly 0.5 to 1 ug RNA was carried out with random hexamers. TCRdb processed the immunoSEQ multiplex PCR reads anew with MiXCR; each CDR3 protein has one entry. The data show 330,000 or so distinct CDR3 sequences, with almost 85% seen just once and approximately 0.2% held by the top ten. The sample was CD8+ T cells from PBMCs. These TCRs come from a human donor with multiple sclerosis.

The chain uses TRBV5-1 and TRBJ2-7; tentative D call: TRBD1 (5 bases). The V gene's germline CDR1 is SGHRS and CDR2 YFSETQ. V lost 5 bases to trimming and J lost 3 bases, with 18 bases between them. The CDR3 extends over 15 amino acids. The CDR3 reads CASSWGRRGLYEQYF. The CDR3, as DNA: TGCGCCAGCAGTTGGGGTCGTAGGGGCCTCTACGAGCAGTACTTC.

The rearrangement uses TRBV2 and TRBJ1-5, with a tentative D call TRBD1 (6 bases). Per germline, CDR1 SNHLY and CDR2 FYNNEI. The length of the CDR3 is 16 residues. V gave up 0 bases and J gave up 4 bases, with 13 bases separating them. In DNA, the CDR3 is TGTGCCAGCAGTGAAGCGTTGGACAGAATTAATCAGCCCCAGCATTTT. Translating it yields CASSEALDRINQPQHF.

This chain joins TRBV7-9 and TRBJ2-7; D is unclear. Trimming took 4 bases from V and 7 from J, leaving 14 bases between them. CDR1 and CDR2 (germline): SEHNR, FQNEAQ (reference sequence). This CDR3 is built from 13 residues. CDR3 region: CASSYYQIKEQYF. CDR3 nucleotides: TGTGCCAGCAGCTACTACCAAATTAAGGAGCAGTACTTC.

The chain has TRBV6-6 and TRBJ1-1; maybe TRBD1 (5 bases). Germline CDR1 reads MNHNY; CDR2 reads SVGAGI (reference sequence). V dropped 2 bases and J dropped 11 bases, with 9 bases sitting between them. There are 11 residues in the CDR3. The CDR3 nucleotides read TGTGCCAGCAGTTACGGGGGGGATGCTTTCTTT. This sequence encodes CASSYGGDAFF.

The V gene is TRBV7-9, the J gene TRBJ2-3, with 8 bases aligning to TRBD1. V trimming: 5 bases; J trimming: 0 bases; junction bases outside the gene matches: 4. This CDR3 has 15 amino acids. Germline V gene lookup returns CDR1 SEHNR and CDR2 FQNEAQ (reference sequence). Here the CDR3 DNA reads TGTGCCAGCAGCCATACAGGGGGTAGCACAGATACGCAGTATTTT. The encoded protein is CASSHTGGSTDTQYF.

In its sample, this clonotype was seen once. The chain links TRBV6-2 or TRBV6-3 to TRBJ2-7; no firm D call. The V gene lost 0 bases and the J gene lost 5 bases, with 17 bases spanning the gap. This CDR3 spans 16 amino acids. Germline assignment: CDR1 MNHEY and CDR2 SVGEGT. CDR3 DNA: TGTGCCAGCAGTTACTCGTGGCAGCGCAGTCGTAACGAGCAGTACTTC. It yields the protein CASSYSWQRSRNEQYF.

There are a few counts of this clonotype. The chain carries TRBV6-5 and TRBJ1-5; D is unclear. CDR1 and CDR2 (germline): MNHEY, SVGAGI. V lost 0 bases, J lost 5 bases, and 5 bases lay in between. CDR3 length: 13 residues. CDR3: CASSYSADQPQHF. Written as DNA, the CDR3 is TGTGCCAGCAGTTACTCAGCTGATCAGCCCCAGCATTTT.

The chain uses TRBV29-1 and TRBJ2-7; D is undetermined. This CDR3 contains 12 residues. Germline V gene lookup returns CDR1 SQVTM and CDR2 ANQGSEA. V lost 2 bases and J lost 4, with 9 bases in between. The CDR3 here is CSVETENYEQYF. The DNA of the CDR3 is TGCAGCGTTGAAACAGAGAATTACGAGCAGTACTTC.

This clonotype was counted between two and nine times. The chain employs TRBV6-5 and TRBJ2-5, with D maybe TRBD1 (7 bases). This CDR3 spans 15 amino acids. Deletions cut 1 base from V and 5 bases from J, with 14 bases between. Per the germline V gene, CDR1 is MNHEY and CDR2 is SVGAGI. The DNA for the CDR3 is TGTGCCAGCAGTTACTTAGGAGGGGGCTTTGAGACCCAGTACTTC. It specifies CASSYLGGGFETQYF.

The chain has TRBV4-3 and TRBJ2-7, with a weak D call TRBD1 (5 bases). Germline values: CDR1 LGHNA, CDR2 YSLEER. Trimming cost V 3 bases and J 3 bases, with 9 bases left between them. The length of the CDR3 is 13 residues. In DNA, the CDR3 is TGCGCCAGCAGCCAGGATGACAGCTACGAGCAGTACTTC. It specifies CASSQDDSYEQYF.